This T cell receptor beta chain was obtained from a study of blood T cells in healthy people across ages. In the study overall: Capture via template switching afforded approximately one barcoded beta molecule per two T cells. Study results and limitations: Whereas aged donors had fewer naive CD4+ cells, long-lived donors had more of them and higher diversity.

Turning to this clonotype: Its antigen is still unknown.

The authors ran a second PCR of about 7 to 12 cycles using a sample-barcoded 5' primer and a J-beta primer mix. TCRdb fed the 5' RACE reads into MiXCR, producing one record per CDR3 protein. The sample lists just under 900,000 distinct CDR3 sequences, around 30% occurring once. Every donor gave 9 to 10 milliliters of peripheral blood. The CDR3 extends over 13 amino acids. V was pared by 8 bases and J by 0 bases, with 10 bases between. CDR1 MGHRA and CDR2 YSYEKL come from the germline V gene. The sequence came from a woman of 80 years or more in good health. The V gene is TRBV4-1, the J gene TRBJ1-1; D not certain. The sample consisted of blood. CDR3 protein: CASHSDLNTEAFF. The DNA of the CDR3 is TGCGCCAGCCACTCAGATCTGAACACTGAAGCTTTCTTT.